This T cell receptor beta chain was identified in a study of vaccination and CD4 T cells after COVID-19. As for treatment: roughly ten-day PBMC culture with coronavirus spike peptide pools or control peptides (ViraFEST assay). Sequencing of the DNA from cultured CD4+ T cells was carried out with the Oncomine TCR Beta short-read assay. Genomic DNA extraction was carried out from cultured CD4+ T cells. TCRdb re-called the PCR reads with MiXCR, one entry per CDR3 protein. The sample lists some 9,500 distinct CDR3 sequences; approximately 55% were seen once. CDR3 length equals 19 residues. This clonotype was seen more than once but under ten times. Its antigen is as yet unknown. Findings and caveats of the study: Looking at convalescent patients, 304 of their 307 vaccine-specific clones were spike mono-reactive. Although the median of SARS-CoV-2-reactive clonotypes rose from around 20 to 38, the change was not significant.

This chain joins TRBV21-1 and TRBJ2-6; the D segment call TRBD1 is taken from the table without a DNA check. TRBV21-1 is given as a pseudogene. Material for sequencing was CD4+ T cells from blood, cultured in vitro. The sequence was collected from a human donor who had recovered from COVID-19. DNA of the CDR3: TGTGCCAGCAGTGCCGGATACAGGGATCTCCCCTCTGGGGCCAACGTCCTGACTTTC. Protein product: CASSAGYRDLPSGANVLTF.